The rows below give T cell receptor beta chains drawn from one sample of a study of type 1 regulatory T cells. TCRdb reprocessed the reads with MiXCR, giving one entry per CDR3 protein. The sample gives about 60,000 distinct CDR3 sequences, over 50% of which show up once; around 1.9% is in the top ten. Their specific antigens are unknown. The sequenced material came from cultured non-Tr1 T cells, either the whole culture or a sorted T cell fraction (not recorded which). The origin of the receptors is a human donor in good health. Both conserved end residues are part of each CDR3. D genes are given only for firm matches. Size is omitted from some rows. Given values are once, few, many or a class for expanded clones.

v_call,clone_size,d_call,j_call,cdr3_nt,cdr3_aa
TRBV12-3/TRBV12-4,.,TRBD1,TRBJ1-4,TGTGCCAGCAGTCTGGGACAGCCACCAATGGGTAATGAAAAACTGTTTTTT,CASSLGQPPMGNEKLFF
TRBV5-1,.,.,TRBJ2-3,TGCGCCAGCAGCCGGGGGATAGATACGCAGTATTTT,CASSRGIDTQYF
TRBV7-6,.,.,TRBJ1-4,TGTGCCAGCAGCTTAGGGGCCATTTCAACTAATGAAAAACTGTTTTTT,CASSLGAISTNEKLFF
TRBV29-1,.,.,TRBJ2-1,TGCAGCGTCAACAGTCGACTGAGGGAGGCCAATGAGCAGTTCTTC,CSVNSRLREANEQFF
TRBV7-2,.,TRBD2,TRBJ2-3,TGTGCCAGCAGCTTGGGGGGGGGTGCGCAGTATTTT,CASSLGGGAQYF
TRBV7-3,.,TRBD2,TRBJ2-1,TGTGCCAGCAGCTTAACGTTACAAGCGGGACCAATCTTC,CASSLTLQAGPIF
TRBV3-1,.,.,TRBJ1-4,TGTGCCAGCAGCCCCTCATCTGAAAAACTGTTTTTT,CASSPSSEKLFF
TRBV11-2,.,TRBD2,TRBJ2-7,TGTGCCAGCAGCTTGGAGGGAGGGATCTACGAGCAGTACTTC,CASSLEGGIYEQYF
TRBV7-2,.,TRBD2,TRBJ2-2,TGTGCCAGCAGCTGGACTAGCGGGGACACCGGGGAGCTGTTTTTT,CASSWTSGDTGELFF
TRBV19,.,TRBD2,TRBJ2-1,TGTGCCAGTAGTCAGCCTGGCGGGAGACCCTACAATGAGCAGTTCTTC,CASSQPGGRPYNEQFF
TRBV5-1,.,TRBD2,TRBJ2-1,TGCGCCAGCAGCACCACTAGCGTAACCTACAATGAGCAGTTCTTC,CASSTTSVTYNEQFF
TRBV20-1,.,TRBD1,TRBJ2-5,TGCAGTGCTGCACGGCGACAGGGCGGGGAGACCCAGTACTTC,CSAARRQGGETQYF
TRBV2,.,TRBD2,TRBJ2-1,TGTGCCAGCAGGGTCGGGACTAGCGGACTCAATGAGCAGTTCTTC,CASRVGTSGLNEQFF
TRBV7-9,once,TRBD2,TRBJ2-1,TGTGCCAGCAGACGTAGCGGGGGGAGCTCCTACAATGAGCAGTTCTTC,CASRRSGGSSYNEQFF
TRBV20-1,.,TRBD2,TRBJ2-3,TGCAGTGCTCTCGGGACTAGCCAAACAGATACGCAGTATTTT,CSALGTSQTDTQYF
TRBV12-3/TRBV12-4,few,.,TRBJ1-5,TGTGCCAGCAGTCCCCCGGGGGATAGCAATCAGCCCCAGCATTTT,CASSPPGDSNQPQHF
TRBV21-1,.,.,TRBJ2-1,TGTGCCAGCAGCAAAGGGCTAGCGGGGTCGCAGTTCTTC,CASSKGLAGSQFF
TRBV7-2,.,.,TRBJ2-1,TGTGCCAGCAGCCGACTCGGACTATTCAATGAGCAGTTCTTC,CASSRLGLFNEQFF
TRBV4-2,medium-sized,.,TRBJ1-6,TGTGCCAGCAGCCAAGATATAGGGTCCCTCCACTTT,CASSQDIGSLHF
TRBV6-2/TRBV6-3,few,.,TRBJ2-5,TGTGCCAGCAGTGGACTGGGGACGGAGACCCAGTACTTC,CASSGLGTETQYF
TRBV4-1,.,TRBD1,TRBJ1-2,TGCGCCAGCAGCCACAGAACAGGGGACGGAAACTATGGCTACACCTTC,CASSHRTGDGNYGYTF
TRBV7-2,once,TRBD2,TRBJ2-1,TGTGCCAGCAGCTTAGCAGCGGGAACCTACAATGAGCAGTTCTTC,CASSLAAGTYNEQFF
TRBV28,.,.,TRBJ1-5,TGTGCCAGCAGTCCCGGTGGAAGCAATCAGCCCCAGCATTTT,CASSPGGSNQPQHF
TRBV3-1,once,.,TRBJ2-7,TGTGCCAGCAGGAGTACGGCCGGGACCGCCTTAACCTACGAGCAGTACTTC,CASRSTAGTALTYEQYF
TRBV7-4,.,TRBD1,TRBJ1-5,TGTGCCAGCAGCCTAACCCGGACAGGGGGCGTTCAGCCCCAGCATTTT,CASSLTRTGGVQPQHF
TRBV12-3/TRBV12-4,.,TRBD1,TRBJ2-7,TGTGCCAGCAGTTTAATTCCCGGGACAGGGGAGGCCGAGCAGTACTTC,CASSLIPGTGEAEQYF
TRBV4-1,once,.,TRBJ2-3,TGCGCCAGCAGCCAAGGGGAACGAGCCGGGAGCCAGGGGACGCAGTATTTT,CASSQGERAGSQGTQYF
TRBV5-1,.,TRBD2,TRBJ2-7,TGCGCCAGCCGTACTAGCGGGAGCCTCGATGAGCAGTACTTC,CASRTSGSLDEQYF
TRBV25-1,.,.,TRBJ2-7,TGTGCCAGCAGTGAATCCGGGGGCAAGCAGTACTTC,CASSESGGKQYF
TRBV5-1,.,TRBD2,TRBJ2-1,TGCGCCAGCAGCTTTCGACCCATAGCGGGAGGGTCTACGTCCTACAATGAGCAGTTCTTC,CASSFRPIAGGSTSYNEQFF
TRBV5-1,.,.,TRBJ2-2,TGCGCCAGCAGCTTGGCCCTCGGGACCGGGGAGCTGTTTTTT,CASSLALGTGELFF
TRBV12-3/TRBV12-4,.,.,TRBJ2-1,TGTGCCAGCAGCGGGGAAGGGCAGTTCTTC,CASSGEGQFF
TRBV29-1,.,.,TRBJ2-1,TGCAGCGTTGAAGATCGGAGAAGTGTGTCCTACAATGAGCAGTTCTTC,CSVEDRRSVSYNEQFF
TRBV27,.,.,TRBJ1-1,TGTGCCAGCAGATTCCGGGACAAGAACACTGAAGCTTTCTTT,CASRFRDKNTEAFF
TRBV20-1,.,TRBD2,TRBJ2-2,TGCAGTGCTAGAGATCCCGGGACTAGGGAGGAGCTGTTTTTT,CSARDPGTREELFF
TRBV27,.,TRBD1,TRBJ1-1,TGTGCCAGCACTACCCACAGGGGAAGGACTGAAGCTTTCTTT,CASTTHRGRTEAFF
TRBV27,.,TRBD1,TRBJ2-7,TGTGCCAGCAGTTCGGGACAGGGCCGACCCAGCTCCTACGAGCAGTACTTC,CASSSGQGRPSSYEQYF
TRBV20-1,.,.,TRBJ1-2,TGCAGTGCCTCGATGGGGGGCGCATACTATGGCTACACCTTC,CSASMGGAYYGYTF
TRBV7-9,.,.,TRBJ2-3,TGTGCCAGCAGCTTAAACTCTAAAGATACGCAGTATTTT,CASSLNSKDTQYF
TRBV15,.,TRBD2,TRBJ2-3,TGTGCCACCAGCAGCTGGACTAGCGGCACAGATACGCAGTATTTT,CATSSWTSGTDTQYF
TRBV2,.,.,TRBJ2-1,TGTGCCAGCAGTGAACAGGGGATAGGGGAGCAGTTCTTC,CASSEQGIGEQFF
TRBV13,.,TRBD1,TRBJ2-3,TGTGCCAGCAGATCCAGGGGGCGTTACGATACGCAGTATTTT,CASRSRGRYDTQYF
TRBV18,.,TRBD2,TRBJ2-3,TGTGCCAGCTCACCACGTCTACGGGAGGGAGATACGCAGTATTTT,CASSPRLREGDTQYF
TRBV7-3,.,TRBD2,TRBJ2-2,TGTGCCAGCAGCGATCCGACTAGCGGGAGATACACCGGGGAGCTGTTTTTT,CASSDPTSGRYTGELFF
TRBV20-1,few,.,TRBJ1-5,TGCAGTGCTCCCCGGGGCCCTAGCAATCAGCCCCAGCATTTT,CSAPRGPSNQPQHF
TRBV20-1,few,TRBD1,TRBJ2-7,TGCAGTGCTAGTATCTGGACAGGGATGACCTACGAGCAGTACTTC,CSASIWTGMTYEQYF
TRBV7-2,.,TRBD2,TRBJ2-7,TGTGCCAGCAGCTTAGGACTAGCGGGGACCTACGAGCAGTACTTC,CASSLGLAGTYEQYF
TRBV5-1,.,TRBD2,TRBJ2-1,TGCGCCAGCAGCCCAGGGTCGGGAGGGTTCTACAATGAGCAGTTCTTC,CASSPGSGGFYNEQFF
TRBV19,.,TRBD1,TRBJ1-6,TGTGCCAGTACCTCGGGGACAGGGGTTTCACCCCTCCACTTT,CASTSGTGVSPLHF
TRBV5-1,few,.,TRBJ1-1,TGCGCCAGCAGCCCGAGCCTCGACAACTCCCCCGGAGCTTTCTTT,CASSPSLDNSPGAFF
TRBV20-1,.,.,TRBJ1-2,TGCAGTGCAGTTGACGGGAGTGGTGGCTACACCTTC,CSAVDGSGGYTF
TRBV6-1,.,.,TRBJ2-7,TGTGCCAGCAGTGAAGCGGTAGGGGTCTACGAGCAGTACTTC,CASSEAVGVYEQYF
TRBV7-9,.,TRBD1,TRBJ2-3,TGTGCCAGCAGCTCTCTCCCAGGGACAGACACAGATACGCAGTATTTT,CASSSLPGTDTDTQYF